In its sample, the clone carrying this TCR beta chain was seen many times. Patients underwent thyroid surgery, and none had received any treatment before it. The data derive from a study of metastatic and nonmetastatic thyroid tumors. TCRdb reanalyzed the PCR reads with MiXCR. The sample records under 50,000 clones, roughly 28% being singletons. The receptor was derived from a male donor with papillary thyroid cancer or a benign thyroid nodule (not recorded which). Some clones in this sample may be carry-over from other donors' samples. The source material was blood.

The CDR3 bases are TGTGCCAGCTCATCTACCGGGACAGGGGATGGCTACACCTTC. This encodes CASSSTGTGDGYTF. This chain connects TRBV18 to TRBJ1-2; 10 nucleotides match TRBD1. Per the germline V gene, CDR1 is KGHSH and CDR2 is LQKENI. This CDR3 spans 14 amino acids. V trimming: 5 bases; J trimming: 6 bases; junction bases outside the gene matches: 6.